The 18 T cell receptor beta chains listed next were all sequenced from one sample in a study of Ad26.COV2.S vaccination and SARS-CoV-2 variants. Treatment given: 19 received Ad26.COV2.S at low or high dose, single or two shots; roughly five received placebo; per-sample allocation not given. Sampling was done on day 63 after the first vaccine or placebo injection. The assay was immunoSEQ multiplex PCR, and TCRdb's table has in-frame clones only and misses some. Among 300,000 to 400,000 clones, less than 90% were seen once, and the ten largest hold around 6.6%. The starting material was peripheral blood, obtained in a trial of Ad26.COV2.S vaccine versus placebo. These receptor sequences come from a person aged 18-65 years who received the Ad26.COV2.S COVID-19 vaccine or a placebo.

The V and J genes are TRBV29-1 and TRBJ1-2, with a possible D match to TRBD1 (6 bases). Looked up from germline, CDR1 is SQVTM and CDR2 is ANQGSEA. Trimming removed 0 bases at V and 8 bases at J, with 19 bases between. This CDR3 region has 15 residues. The CDR3 region is CSVEDRPTGSAGYTF. In nucleotides, the CDR3 is TGCAGCGTTGAAGATCGCCCGACAGGCTCCGCGGGCTACACCTTC.

The chain carries TRBV4-3 and TRBJ1-2; 7 bases agree with TRBD1. J gave up 0 bases and V 1 base, and 20 bases lay outside the gene matches. The CDR3 runs to 21 residues. Germline CDR1 LGHNA, CDR2 YSLEER. The CDR3 DNA reads as TGCGCCAGCAGCCAAGCCCTCACTCAGATTACCAGGGGGTACTCTAACTATGGCTACACCTTC. This encodes CASSQALTQITRGYSNYGYTF.

J is TRBJ2-1 and V is TRBV5-8; D may be TRBD1 (5 bases). The V end lost 7 bases, the J end lost 6 bases, and 14 bases lay between the germline ends. CDR3 length equals 13 residues. Germline lookup yields CDR1 SGHTS and CDR2 YDEGEE. The CDR3 is CASLSRQTNEQFF. CDR3 nucleotide sequence: TGTGCCAGCCTATCCCGACAGACCAATGAGCAGTTCTTC. Full variable domain (remainder filled in from reference TRBV5-8 and TRBJ2-1): EAGVTQSPTHLIKTRGQQATLRCSPISGHTSVYWYQQALGLGLQFLLWYDEGEERNRGNFPPRFSGRQFPNYSSELNVNALELEDSALYLCASLSRQTNEQFFGPGTRLTVL.

J is TRBJ2-3 and V is TRBV7-3; 10 bases align to TRBD2. Trimming removed 4 bases from V and 6 bases from J; junction bases left unmatched: 4. Per germline, CDR1 SGHTA and CDR2 FQGTGA. This CDR3 comprises 14 residues. DNA for the CDR3: TGTGCCAGCAGCTATAGCGGGGGGACCGATACGCAGTATTTT. Translated: CASSYSGGTDTQYF.

The chain joins TRBV10-3 to TRBJ2-1, with a possible D match to TRBD2 (6 bases). Germline V gene lookup returns CDR1 ENHRY and CDR2 SYGVKD. Trimming removed 3 bases from V and 3 bases from J, with 12 bases in between. The CDR3 is 15 amino acids. The CDR3 nucleotides are TGTGCCATCAGTGACCCCGCGGAGGGCTACAATGAGCAGTTCTTC. This gives the protein CAISDPAEGYNEQFF.

The chain couples TRBV3-1 (or the pseudogene TRBV3-2) to TRBJ2-3, with no clear D. V was clipped by 8 bases and J by 4 bases, with 10 bases between them. The CDR3 contains 12 residues. Germline loops: CDR1 LGHDT, CDR2 YNNKEL (reference sequence). CDR3 sequence (DNA): TGTGCCAGCGGGGATATCTCAGATACGCAGTATTTT. Its protein product is CASGDISDTQYF.

The chain is built from TRBV29-1 and TRBJ2-5; possible D gene TRBD2, 5 bases. Germline V gene data show CDR1 as SQVTM and CDR2 as ANQGSEA. V lost 3 bases and J lost 5, with 19 bases in between. The CDR3 loop spans 15 amino acids. In DNA, the CDR3 is TGCAGCGTTGATGGGGTAGCGAGCCCCCTGGAGACCCAGTACTTC. This translates into CSVDGVASPLETQYF. Together with reference TRBV29-1 and TRBJ2-5, the CDR3 gives the full variable domain: SAVISQKPSRDICQRGTSLTIQCQVDSQVTMMFWYRQQPGQSLTLIATANQGSEATYESGFVIDKFPISRPNLTFSTLTVSNMSPEDSSIYLCSVDGVASPLETQYFGPGTRLLVL.

This chain uses TRBV29-1 with TRBJ2-1; TRBD1 might be the D (5 bases). V gave up 3 bases and J gave up 6 bases, with 15 bases separating them. The CDR3 runs to 14 residues. Germline V gene data show CDR1 as SQVTM and CDR2 as ANQGSEA. Here the CDR3 reads CSVDGLQVGNEQFF. For the CDR3, the DNA is TGCAGCGTTGATGGTTTACAGGTCGGCAATGAGCAGTTCTTC.

The CDR3 here is CASSLGEGGITEAFF. The CDR3 nucleotides are TGTGCCAGCAGCTTAGGGGAGGGGGGAATCACTGAAGCTTTCTTT. V gene TRBV11-2 combines with J gene TRBJ1-1; D is perhaps TRBD1 (6 bases). The germline CDR1 and CDR2 sequences are SGHAT and FQNNGV. With 1 base removed from V and 4 bases from J, the gap between germline ends came to 13 bases. This CDR3 spans 15 amino acids.

V is TRBV10-3 and J is TRBJ2-5; D possibly corresponds to TRBD2 (6 bases). V was pared by 6 bases and J by 4 bases, with 21 bases between. Germline V gene lookup returns CDR1 ENHRY and CDR2 SYGVKD. CDR3 length equals 16 residues. CDR3 DNA: TGTGCCATCAGGCCAGGGCGGGGATCTGATGGAGAGACCCAGTACTTC. Translation gives CAIRPGRGSDGETQYF.

The chain links TRBV27 to TRBJ2-6; D unclear. The V gene's germline CDR1 is MNHEY and CDR2 SMNVEV (reference sequence). This CDR3 has 15 amino acids. V was shortened by 3 bases and J by 0 bases, with 6 bases between the two germline ends. The CDR3 DNA reads TGTGCCAGCAGTTTTATCGACTCTGGGGCCAACGTCCTGACTTTC. Protein: CASSFIDSGANVLTF.

In regard to this clone: This may arise from a read error, as a much more abundant clone is one base away. This sequence joins TRBV27 and TRBJ2-1, with D unresolved. Germline V CDR1 and CDR2: MNHEY, SMNVEV (reference sequence). Trimming stripped 5 bases from V and 0 bases from J, with 5 bases between. The CDR3 spans 13 residues. This chain's CDR3 is CASSDTSYNEQFF. The CDR3 DNA follows: TGTGCCAGCAGTGACACCTCCTACAATGAGCAGTTCTTC.

This clone appeared a single time. The chain has TRBV7-9 and TRBJ2-7; D is ambiguous. The CDR3 length is 14 residues. Trimming cost V 4 bases and J 4 bases, with 14 bases left between them. Germline V CDR1 and CDR2: SEHNR, FQNEAQ (reference sequence). As DNA, the CDR3 is TGTGCCAGCAGCTCCGGACCGTCCGGGTACGAGCAGTACTTC. Protein sequence: CASSSGPSGYEQYF.

CDR3 nucleotide sequence: TGTGCCAGCAGCGTAGCTCCGGCAGGTTCCTCCTACGAGCAGTACTTC. This gives the protein CASSVAPAGSSYEQYF. The chain is built from TRBV9 and TRBJ2-7; unclear D gene. The CDR3 is made up of 16 amino acids. Trimming took 0 bases from V and 0 from J, leaving 13 bases between them. In germline, CDR1 is SGDLS, CDR2 YYNGEE.

The V gene is TRBV11-2, the J gene TRBJ2-1; D may match TRBD1 or TRBD2 (5 bases each). The CDR3 length is 15 residues. Germline V gives CDR1 SGHAT, CDR2 FQNNGV. V lost 2 bases, J lost 6 bases, and 14 bases lay in between. CDR3 in DNA: TGTGCCAGCAGCTTAAATCGAGGGGTTGGCAATGAGCAGTTCTTC. It encodes CASSLNRGVGNEQFF. The full variable domain, completed using reference TRBV11-2 and TRBJ2-1, is EAGVAQSPRYKIIEKRQSVAFWCNPISGHATLYWYQQILGQGPKLLIQFQNNGVVDDSQLPKDRFSAERLKGVDSTLKIQPAKLEDSAVYLCASSLNRGVGNEQFFGPGTRLTVL.

The V and J genes are TRBV19 and TRBJ2-1; TRBD2 agrees at 8 bases. CDR3 size: 13 residues. Trimming took 9 bases from V and 5 from J; bases not matched to a gene: 6. Germline V gene sequence: CDR1 LNHDA, CDR2 SQIVND (reference sequence). The CDR3 region is CASSGRGHNEQFF. CDR3 DNA sequence: TGTGCCAGCAGCGGGAGAGGGCACAATGAGCAGTTCTTC.

The rearrangement uses TRBV10-3 and TRBJ2-3, with a possible D match to TRBD2 (6 bases). Trimming removed 4 bases from V and 3 bases from J, with 17 bases in between. The CDR3 is made up of 16 amino acids. The V gene's germline CDR1 is ENHRY and CDR2 SYGVKD. CDR3 sequence: CAISVRGGTHTDTQYF. Here the CDR3 DNA reads TGTGCCATCAGTGTAAGAGGAGGGACGCATACAGATACGCAGTATTTT.

This rearrangement joins TRBV4-3 to TRBJ1-2; unclear D gene. V lost 0 bases, J lost 3 bases, and 5 bases lay in between. The germline V gene has CDR1 LGHNA and CDR2 YSLEER. The CDR3 is 13 residues long. In DNA, the CDR3 is TGCGCCAGCAGCCAAGATCCGGACTATGGCTACACCTTC. Translated: CASSQDPDYGYTF.